Below are 19 T cell receptor beta chains sequenced from a single sample in a study of HIV-infected patients and healthy controls. TCRdb fed the 5' RACE reads into MiXCR, producing one record per CDR3 protein. The profile shows more than 60,000 distinct CDR3 sequences, about 19% of them singletons. The sequenced sample was CD4+ T cells from blood. These receptors came from a human donor in good health.

This clonotype was recorded at least ten times. The chain has TRBV19 and TRBJ2-7; TRBD1 matches 7 bases. The J segment lost 9 bases and the V segment lost 6 bases, leaving 11 bases of the junction unmatched. Germline V gene data show CDR1 as LNHDA and CDR2 as SQIVND (reference sequence). There are 13 residues in the CDR3. This CDR3 reads CASRTGSTAVQYF. In DNA, the CDR3 is TGTGCCAGTAGGACAGGGTCCACGGCCGTGCAGTACTTC.

This clonotype occurred many times. The chain carries TRBV2 and TRBJ1-1; maybe TRBD1 (6 bases). The V gene lost 9 bases and the J gene lost 0 bases, with 11 bases spanning the gap. This CDR3 is 13 amino acids long. CDR1 is SNHLY, CDR2 FYNNEI, per germline. The CDR3 region has the DNA TGTGCCAGTTACAGGGAGATGAACACTGAAGCTTTCTTT. Its translation: CASYREMNTEAFF. Drawing the rest from reference TRBV2 and TRBJ1-1, the complete variable domain is EPEVTQTPSHQVTQMGQEVILRCVPISNHLYFYWYRQILGQKVEFLVSFYNNEISEKSEIFDDQFSVERPDGSNFTLKIRSTKLEDSAMYFCASYREMNTEAFFGQGTRLTVV.

DNA for the CDR3: TGTGCCATCCGCAGGGGTTCGGCTGAAGCTTTCTTT. Translating it yields CAIRRGSAEAFF. The rearrangement uses TRBV10-3 and TRBJ1-1; possible D gene TRBD1, 6 bases. V was trimmed by 8 bases and J by 6 bases, leaving 13 bases between them. CDR1 is ENHRY and CDR2 is SYGVKD in the germline V gene. This CDR3 has 12 residues.

For this clonotype: A read error is possible here, since a much larger clone lies one base away. The chain links TRBV20-1 to TRBJ2-7, with D tentatively TRBD1 (5 bases). The CDR3 has 12 residues. CDR1 DFQATT and CDR2 SNEGSKA come from the germline V gene (reference sequence). Trimming shortened V by 3 bases and J by 3 bases, and 9 bases separated the two germline ends. DNA for the CDR3: TGCAGTGCTAGTGCTAGGGGCTACGAGCAGTACTTC. Amino acid sequence: CSASARGYEQYF.

The V and J genes are TRBV12-3 or TRBV12-4 and TRBJ1-5; no clear D gene. V gave up 3 bases and J gave up 3 bases, with 12 bases separating them. This CDR3 comprises 15 residues. CDR3 sequence (DNA): TGTGCCAGCAGTTTGGCGCAGGAAAACAATCAGCCCCAGCATTTT. Its protein is CASSLAQENNQPQHF.

The J gene is TRBJ1-1, the V gene TRBV18; 9 nucleotides match TRBD1. V lost 2 bases, J lost 7 bases, and 8 bases stayed unmatched. Germline V gene data show CDR1 as KGHSH and CDR2 as LQKENI. The CDR3 spans 15 residues. For the CDR3, the DNA is TGTGCCAGCTCACCAACCGCGGACAGGGGAGGTGAAGCTTTCTTT. Translated, it gives CASSPTADRGGEAFF.

This clonotype was seen repeatedly, ten times or more. The chain is built from TRBV29-1 and TRBJ2-3; D not certain. Germline V gene lookup returns CDR1 SQVTM and CDR2 ANQGSEA. V gave up 0 bases and J gave up 0 bases, with 13 bases separating them. The CDR3 covers 16 residues. CDR3 residues: CSVEDYFFLSTDTQYF. Written as DNA, the CDR3 is TGCAGCGTTGAAGACTACTTTTTCCTTAGCACAGATACGCAGTATTTT.

This clonotype was picked up many times. An end of the junction does not agree with germline; a read error may underlie this. J is TRBJ2-7 and V is TRBV6-2 or TRBV6-3; no definite D call. This CDR3 comprises 12 residues. Germline lookup yields CDR1 MNHEY and CDR2 SVGEGT. The CDR3 DNA reads TGTGCCAGCAGTTCTACCCAACAGTCTCAGCACTTC. It codes for CASSSTQQSQHF.

The genes are TRBV20-1 and TRBJ1-2; D not resolved. Germline assignment: CDR1 DFQATT and CDR2 SNEGSKA (reference sequence). CDR3 size: 10 residues. V lost 6 bases and J lost 5, with 7 bases in between. The CDR3 here is CSAWSYGYTF. CDR3 bases: TGCAGTGCCTGGAGTTATGGCTACACCTTC.

This clonotype was picked up many times. This chain connects TRBV5-1 to TRBJ1-1; D is unclear. The CDR3 loop spans 15 amino acids. CDR1 and CDR2 (germline): SGHRS, YFSETQ. The V end was cut by 0 bases, the J end by 0 bases, with 9 bases between. The CDR3 nucleotides are TGCGCCAGCAGCTTGGACATAAATCTGAACACTGAAGCTTTCTTT. Translated, it gives CASSLDINLNTEAFF.

The chain uses TRBV7-9 and TRBJ1-4, with D hard to call. This CDR3 comprises 14 residues. V was clipped by 2 bases and J by 8 bases, with 12 bases between them. CDR1 SEHNR and CDR2 FQNEAQ come from the germline V gene (reference sequence). The CDR3 DNA reads TGTGCCAGCAGCTTACGACGGGAGGACGAAAAACTGTTTTTT. Amino acid sequence: CASSLRREDEKLFF.

This clonotype turned up a few times. The chain is built from TRBV18 and TRBJ1-4, with a tentative D call TRBD1 (5 bases). There are 15 residues in the CDR3. Germline V gene lookup returns CDR1 KGHSH and CDR2 LQKENI. V was cut by 0 bases and J by 4 bases, with 9 bases left in between. In DNA form, the CDR3 reads TGTGCCAGCTCACCACCCGGACACGGTAATGAAAAACTGTTTTTT. This encodes CASSPPGHGNEKLFF.

The chain's CDR3 is CAISRDRDETQYF. The CDR3, as DNA: TGTGCCATCAGCCGGGACAGAGATGAGACCCAGTACTTC. V is TRBV10-3 and J is TRBJ2-5, with 7 positions matching TRBD1. This CDR3 has 13 amino acids. Trimming took 6 bases from V and 5 from J; bases not matched to a gene: 6. Germline loops: CDR1 ENHRY, CDR2 SYGVKD.

The V and J genes are TRBV9 and TRBJ2-1; possibly TRBD1 for D (7 bases). V gave up 3 bases and J gave up 8 bases, with 18 bases separating them. This CDR3 region has 15 residues. Germline V gene data show CDR1 as SGDLS and CDR2 as YYNGEE. The CDR3 loop reads CASSARQGRGDEQFF. CDR3 nucleotide sequence: TGTGCCAGCAGCGCTCGACAGGGTAGGGGGGATGAGCAGTTCTTC.

This clonotype was counted at least ten times. The chain couples TRBV6-5 to TRBJ1-4; possible D gene TRBD1, 5 bases. V gave up 0 bases and J gave up 2 bases, with 10 bases separating them. Germline V gene lookup returns CDR1 MNHEY and CDR2 SVGAGI. The CDR3 runs 16 residues. DNA of the CDR3: TGTGCCAGCAGTTACTCGATCGGGGCTACTAATGAAAAACTGTTTTTT. Protein sequence: CASSYSIGATNEKLFF.

Ten or more counts support this clonotype. V and J are TRBV18 and TRBJ1-2; no clear D. V was cut by 0 bases and J by 0 bases, with 8 bases left in between. The CDR3 totals 15 residues. The V gene's germline CDR1 is KGHSH and CDR2 LQKENI. The CDR3 DNA sequence: TGTGCCAGCTCACCACCGGCGGGGACTAACTATGGCTACACCTTC. Its translation: CASSPPAGTNYGYTF.

There are a few counts of this clonotype. This chain links TRBV2 with TRBJ2-3; TRBD2 agrees at 7 bases. From germline, CDR1 is SNHLY and CDR2 FYNNEI. Trimming removed 6 bases from V and 4 bases from J; junction bases left unmatched: 7. The CDR3 length is 14 residues. In DNA form, the CDR3 reads TGTGCCAGCAGAGGGACTACCCAGGCAGATACGCAGTATTTT. It encodes CASRGTTQADTQYF.

This clonotype was observed a few times. V gene TRBV7-9 combines with J gene TRBJ2-2; D remains ambiguous. V lost 0 bases and J lost 3, with 2 bases in between. CDR1 is SEHNR, CDR2 FQNEAQ, per germline (reference sequence). The CDR3 sequence is 13 residues long. The CDR3 bases are TGTGCCAGCAGCTTAGCTTACACCGGGGAGCTGTTTTTT. Residues: CASSLAYTGELFF.

In its sample, this clonotype was seen many times. The CDR3, as DNA: TGTGCCAGCAGCTTATATTCCCTGGGGAATTTAAAACCTGAAGCTTTCTTT. This encodes CASSLYSLGNLKPEAFF. The V call is TRBV7-9, the J call TRBJ1-1, with D hard to call. Deletions cut 2 bases from V and 6 bases from J, with 22 bases between. Germline V gives CDR1 SEHNR, CDR2 FQNEAQ (reference sequence). The CDR3 spans 17 residues. Drawing the rest from reference TRBV7-9 and TRBJ1-1, the complete variable domain is DTGVSQNPRHKITKRGQNVTFRCDPISEHNRLYWYRQTLGQGPEFLTYFQNEAQLEKSRLLSDRFSAERPKGSFSTLEIQRTEQGDSAMYLCASSLYSLGNLKPEAFFGQGTRLTVV.